This section outlines one TCR beta chain sequence together with its context. Target depth was 1 in 200,000 to 1 in 1 million T cells, about 10x per clonotype. Profiling relied on immunoSEQ multiplex PCR, and the TCRdb table lists in-frame clones only, not all of them. The sample lists about 300,000 clones, around 69% seen once, with about 5% in the top ten. The sample is drawn from a study of cytotoxic CD8 clonotypes in ibrutinib-treated CLL. For the study at large: By median roughly 74 months, approximately twelve had progressed and around 14 stayed remitted; responses had been 2 complete and 25 or so partial.

The material sequenced was PBMCs, taken at disease progression, from a patient treated with ibrutinib. The sequence derives from a human donor with chronic lymphocytic leukemia.

The CDR3 loop is CASSHQGNTEAFF. CDR3 nucleotide sequence: TGTGCCAGCAGTCACCAGGGGAACACTGAAGCTTTCTTT. The V gene is TRBV6-6, the J gene TRBJ1-1; the D gene is possibly TRBD1 (5 bases). Germline V gives CDR1 MNHNY, CDR2 SVGAGI (reference sequence). The CDR3 spans 13 residues. The ends were cut back, 5 bases at V and 1 base at J, with 8 bases in the middle.